This T cell receptor beta chain derives from a study of Ad26.COV2.S vaccination and SARS-CoV-2 variants. V lost 3 bases and J 4 bases, leaving 15 bases between the germline ends. The CDR3 runs to 16 residues. Looked up from germline, CDR1 is ENHRY and CDR2 is SYGVKD. Profiling relied on immunoSEQ multiplex PCR, and the TCRdb table lists in-frame clones only, not all of them. The table lists about half a million clones, about 89% of them singletons. Specified treatment: approximately 18 received Ad26.COV2.S at low or high dose, single or two shots; about 5 received placebo; per-sample allocation not given. Material that was analyzed had been drawn on day 63 after the first vaccine or placebo injection.

The sample consisted of peripheral blood, taken in a trial of Ad26.COV2.S vaccine versus placebo. This chain uses TRBV10-3 with TRBJ2-2; maybe TRBD1 (6 bases). The clonotype originates from a person aged 18 to 59 who received the Ad26.COV2.S COVID-19 vaccine or a placebo. CDR3 nucleotide sequence: TGTGCCATCAGTGAAGATCCGGGACACCTCACCGGGGAGCTGTTTTTT. This translates into CAISEDPGHLTGELFF.